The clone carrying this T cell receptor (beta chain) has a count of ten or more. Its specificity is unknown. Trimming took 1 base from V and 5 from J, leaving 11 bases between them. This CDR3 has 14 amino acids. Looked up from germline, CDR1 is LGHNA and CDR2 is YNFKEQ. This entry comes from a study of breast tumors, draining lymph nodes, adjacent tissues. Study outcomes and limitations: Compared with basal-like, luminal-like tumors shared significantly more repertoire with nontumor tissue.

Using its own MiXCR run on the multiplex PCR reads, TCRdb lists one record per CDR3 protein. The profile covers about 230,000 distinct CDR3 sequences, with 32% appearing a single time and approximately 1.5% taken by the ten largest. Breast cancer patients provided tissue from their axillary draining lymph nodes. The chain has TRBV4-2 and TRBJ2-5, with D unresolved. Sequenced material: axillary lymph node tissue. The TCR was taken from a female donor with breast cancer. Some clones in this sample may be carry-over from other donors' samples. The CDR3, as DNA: TGTGCCAGCAGCCAAGCACGAGGTTTGGAGACCCAGTACTTC. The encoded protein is CASSQARGLETQYF.